This T cell receptor (beta chain) derives from a study of CD8+ T cells in alopecia areata. Extracted RNA was reverse transcribed, and the resulting cDNA served as sequencing template. Data came from immunoSEQ multiplex PCR; TCRdb stores just in-frame clones and leaves some out. Seen here are some 110,000 clones, about 54% observed once, and the top ten hold approximately 29%. General study results and limits: Baseline CD8+ expansion's link to response remains uncertain, as there was one nonresponder. Both scalp clonality and the expanded CD8+ clones among the top 100 showed a significant decrease with tofacitinib. Many expanded lesional clones stayed in scalp and blood while on tofacitinib.

With regard to this clone: What it binds is unknown.

Noted treatment: oral pan-JAK inhibitor, 5-10 mg twice daily. Trimming stripped 3 bases from V and 5 bases from J, with 24 bases between. The CDR3 has 18 residues. The germline gives CDR1 SGHRS, CDR2 YFSETQ. This chain uses TRBV5-1 with TRBJ2-1; TRBD1 is a possible D gene (10 bases). The receptor comes from a human donor with alopecia areata. This specimen was CD8+ T cells sorted from blood, taken at week 4, from a patient treated with tofacitinib. CDR3 sequence (DNA): TGCGCCAGCAGCTCTGACAGGGGGCGGCTAGCGGGGAACAATGAGCAGTTCTTC. Translating it yields CASSSDRGRLAGNNEQFF.